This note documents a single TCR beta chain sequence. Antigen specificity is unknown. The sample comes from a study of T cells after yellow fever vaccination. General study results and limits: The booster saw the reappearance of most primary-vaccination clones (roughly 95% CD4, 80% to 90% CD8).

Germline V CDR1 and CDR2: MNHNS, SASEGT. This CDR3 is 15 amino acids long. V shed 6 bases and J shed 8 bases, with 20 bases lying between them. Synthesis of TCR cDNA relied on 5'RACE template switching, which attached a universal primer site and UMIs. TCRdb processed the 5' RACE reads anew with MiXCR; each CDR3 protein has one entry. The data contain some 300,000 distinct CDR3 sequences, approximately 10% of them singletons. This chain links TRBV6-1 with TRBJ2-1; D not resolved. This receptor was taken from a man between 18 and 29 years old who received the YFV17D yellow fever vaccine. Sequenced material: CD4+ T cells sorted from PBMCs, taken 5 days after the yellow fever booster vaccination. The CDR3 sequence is CASSGDHPRLYEQFF. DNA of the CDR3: TGTGCCAGCAGCGGCGACCACCCCCGGCTGTATGAGCAGTTCTTC.